The rows below give T cell receptor beta chains drawn from one sample of a study of blood T cell repertoires in COVID-19. The assay was immunoSEQ multiplex PCR, and TCRdb's table has in-frame clones only and misses some. The table shows roughly 160,000 clones, with roughly 87% occurring only once. Sequences were obtained from PBMCs or T cells enriched from blood (not recorded which). Receptors originate from a woman between 45 and 60 years old who had recovered from COVID-19. Each CDR3 is given with its conserved first and last residue. Fields, in order: CDR3 DNA, CDR3 protein, V gene, D gene, J gene, clone size. The D gene is left open where the match is weak. Rows give clone size only sometimes, using once, few, many, or a class for an expanded clone.

cdr3_nt: TGTGCCAGCAGTCATAAGCTGATCACAGATACGCAGTATTTT
cdr3_aa: CASSHKLITDTQYF
v_call: TRBV28
d_call: NA
j_call: TRBJ2-3
clone_size: few

cdr3_nt: TGTGCCATCAGTGAGAGAGTTGCCTACGAGCAGTACTTC
cdr3_aa: CAISERVAYEQYF
v_call: TRBV10-3
d_call: NA
j_call: TRBJ2-7
clone_size: NA

cdr3_nt: TGTGCCACCAGCGCCGGACGACAGGGCAGCACAGATACGCAGTATTTT
cdr3_aa: CATSAGRQGSTDTQYF
v_call: TRBV15
d_call: TRBD1
j_call: TRBJ2-3
clone_size: NA

cdr3_nt: TGTGCCAGCAGCTTATTTGGGACAGGGAATTCACCCCTCCACTTT
cdr3_aa: CASSLFGTGNSPLHF
v_call: TRBV7-9
d_call: TRBD1
j_call: TRBJ1-6
clone_size: NA

cdr3_nt: TGTGCCAGCTCGCCCAGGGGGCCGGGCACCGGGGAGCTGTTTTTT
cdr3_aa: CASSPRGPGTGELFF
v_call: TRBV18
d_call: TRBD1
j_call: TRBJ2-2
clone_size: once

cdr3_nt: TGTGCCAGCAGCTTAGGTACTAGCGGGAGGAATGAGCAGTTCTTC
cdr3_aa: CASSLGTSGRNEQFF
v_call: TRBV7-9
d_call: TRBD2
j_call: TRBJ2-1
clone_size: NA

cdr3_nt: TGTGCCAGCTCAACCGACAGAAACACTGAAGCTTTCTTT
cdr3_aa: CASSTDRNTEAFF
v_call: TRBV18
d_call: NA
j_call: TRBJ1-1
clone_size: NA

cdr3_nt: TGTGCCAGCAGCACGACTAGCGGGAGGGTCAATGAGCAGTTCTTC
cdr3_aa: CASSTTSGRVNEQFF
v_call: TRBV9
d_call: TRBD2
j_call: TRBJ2-1
clone_size: NA

cdr3_nt: TGTGCCAGCAGGGTAGAACAAAAACTGTTTTTT
cdr3_aa: CASRVEQKLFF
v_call: TRBV2
d_call: NA
j_call: TRBJ1-4
clone_size: NA

cdr3_nt: TGCGCCAGCAGCTTGGAGTCTAGCCACAATGAGCAGTTCTTC
cdr3_aa: CASSLESSHNEQFF
v_call: TRBV5-1
d_call: NA
j_call: TRBJ2-1
clone_size: NA

cdr3_nt: TGTGCCAGCAGTGAAAAGCGGAGCACAGATACGCAGTATTTT
cdr3_aa: CASSEKRSTDTQYF
v_call: TRBV2
d_call: NA
j_call: TRBJ2-3
clone_size: few

cdr3_nt: TGTGCCAGCAGCCTCGGGACAGGGGGATACACTGAAGCTTTCTTT
cdr3_aa: CASSLGTGGYTEAFF
v_call: TRBV3-1/TRBV3-2
d_call: TRBD1
j_call: TRBJ1-1
clone_size: few

cdr3_nt: TGCGCCAGCAGCCAAGGTGGAACTAGCGGGTCATTCGCGAACACCGGGGAGCTGTTTTTT
cdr3_aa: CASSQGGTSGSFANTGELFF
v_call: TRBV4-1
d_call: TRBD2
j_call: TRBJ2-2
clone_size: NA

cdr3_nt: TGTGCCAGCACCTCCCGTGGGGGGGCTTTGGGGCTTCTAGCTAACTATGGCTACACCTTC
cdr3_aa: CASTSRGGALGLLANYGYTF
v_call: TRBV2
d_call: NA
j_call: TRBJ1-2
clone_size: NA

cdr3_nt: TGTGCCACCAGCAGAGGCTTGGGACAGGATATTAACACTGAAGCTTTCTTT
cdr3_aa: CATSRGLGQDINTEAFF
v_call: TRBV15
d_call: TRBD1
j_call: TRBJ1-1
clone_size: NA

cdr3_nt: TGTGCCAGCAGGGGGGGGGATGGCAATCAGCCCCAGCATTTT
cdr3_aa: CASRGGDGNQPQHF
v_call: TRBV2
d_call: NA
j_call: TRBJ1-5
clone_size: NA

cdr3_nt: TGCGCCAGCAGCCATGCCGACAGGGAGAACACTGAAGCTTTCTTT
cdr3_aa: CASSHADRENTEAFF
v_call: TRBV4-3
d_call: TRBD1
j_call: TRBJ1-1
clone_size: NA

cdr3_nt: TGTGCCAGCAGCCAAGACGGTGGAGAGCCGAACACTGAAGCTTTCTTT
cdr3_aa: CASSQDGGEPNTEAFF
v_call: TRBV4-2
d_call: NA
j_call: TRBJ1-1
clone_size: NA

cdr3_nt: TGTGCCAGCAGCCCTACAGGGAAAATTAATGAAAAACTGTTTTTT
cdr3_aa: CASSPTGKINEKLFF
v_call: TRBV9
d_call: NA
j_call: TRBJ1-4
clone_size: NA

cdr3_nt: TGTGCCAGCAGGCGGTCTAGCTCCTACAATGAGCAGTTCTTC
cdr3_aa: CASRRSSSYNEQFF
v_call: TRBV2
d_call: NA
j_call: TRBJ2-1
clone_size: NA

cdr3_nt: TGTGCCAGCACCTGGGCGGGACAGGGGGCCCACGAGCAGTACTTC
cdr3_aa: CASTWAGQGAHEQYF
v_call: TRBV7-2
d_call: TRBD1
j_call: TRBJ2-7
clone_size: NA

cdr3_nt: TGTGCCAGCAGTGATAATCAGGACAGGGGTCTCGAAAAACTGTTTTTT
cdr3_aa: CASSDNQDRGLEKLFF
v_call: TRBV25-1
d_call: TRBD1
j_call: TRBJ1-4
clone_size: NA

cdr3_nt: TGCGCCAGCAGCCCTTCGGGGTCCCCCTACGAGCAGTACTTC
cdr3_aa: CASSPSGSPYEQYF
v_call: TRBV4-3
d_call: NA
j_call: TRBJ2-7
clone_size: NA

cdr3_nt: TGTGCCAGCAGCCCGGCCGATTTGACTGGCCCCTACGAGCAGTACTTC
cdr3_aa: CASSPADLTGPYEQYF
v_call: TRBV9
d_call: NA
j_call: TRBJ2-7
clone_size: NA

cdr3_nt: TGTGCCAGCTCACAGACAAGGAATCAGCCCCAGCATTTT
cdr3_aa: CASSQTRNQPQHF
v_call: TRBV18
d_call: NA
j_call: TRBJ1-5
clone_size: NA

cdr3_nt: TGTGCCAGCAGTCACCACAGCGGGAGCTCCTACAATGAGCAGTTCTTC
cdr3_aa: CASSHHSGSSYNEQFF
v_call: TRBV3-1/TRBV3-2
d_call: TRBD2
j_call: TRBJ2-1
clone_size: NA

cdr3_nt: TGTGCCAGCAGTGAGGCAGGGAAGACAATTGAAAAACTGTTTTTT
cdr3_aa: CASSEAGKTIEKLFF
v_call: TRBV25-1
d_call: NA
j_call: TRBJ1-4
clone_size: NA

cdr3_nt: TGTGCCAGCAGCCCTTCTTGGGTTGAGGATGAGCAGTTCTTC
cdr3_aa: CASSPSWVEDEQFF
v_call: TRBV9
d_call: NA
j_call: TRBJ2-1
clone_size: NA

cdr3_nt: TGTGCCAGCAGAACAGGGGGGAATCAGCCCCAGCATTTT
cdr3_aa: CASRTGGNQPQHF
v_call: TRBV6-5
d_call: TRBD1
j_call: TRBJ1-5
clone_size: NA

cdr3_nt: TGTGCCAGCAGCTTCTGGGGAAGGGGGCGCCCGGGAGAGACCCAGTACTTC
cdr3_aa: CASSFWGRGRPGETQYF
v_call: TRBV5-4
d_call: TRBD1
j_call: TRBJ2-5
clone_size: NA

cdr3_nt: TGTGCCAGCAGGGGTGGTGGGGCGAAACGGGTTGGCTACACCTTC
cdr3_aa: CASRGGGAKRVGYTF
v_call: TRBV28
d_call: NA
j_call: TRBJ1-2
clone_size: NA